A single sample gave rise to the 17 T cell receptor beta chains below, sequenced in a study of cytomegalovirus exposure and HLA in healthy donors. The study ran its PCR with 60 Vbeta and 13 Jbeta primers. Measured with immunoSEQ multiplex PCR; TCRdb has only the in-frame clones, and not every one. The sample carries about 93,000 clones, around 77% recorded once. The sample comprised PBMCs. Receptor source: a man aged 25 to 45 in good health and CMV-seronegative.

The chain employs TRBV13 and TRBJ2-7; TRBD1 matches 11 bases. The germline V gene has CDR1 PRHDT and CDR2 FYEKMQ (reference sequence). The CDR3 runs 15 residues. V was clipped by 5 bases and J by 2 bases; unmatched bases: 5. Here the CDR3 reads CASSTQGQGAYEQYF. The DNA of the CDR3 is TGTGCCAGCAGCACGCAGGGACAGGGGGCCTACGAGCAGTACTTC.

V and J are TRBV7-9 and TRBJ1-1; TRBD1 aligns across 7 bases. V was pared by 6 bases and J by 2 bases, with 6 bases of the junction left unmatched. Germline V gene data show CDR1 as SEHNR and CDR2 as FQNEAQ (reference sequence). This CDR3 contains 14 residues. CDR3 sequence reads: CASSRGQANTEAFF. The CDR3 nucleotides are TGTGCCAGCAGTAGAGGACAGGCAAACACTGAAGCTTTCTTT.

The chain couples TRBV7-8 to TRBJ1-2; D is unresolved. The germline V gene has CDR1 SGHVS and CDR2 FQNEAQ. V gave up 3 bases and J gave up 4 bases, with 15 bases separating them. This CDR3 region has 15 residues. CDR3 in DNA: TGTGCCAGCAGCTTGGAGGTTCATACGTTCTATGGCTACACCTTC. Translated, it gives CASSLEVHTFYGYTF.

The chain links TRBV6-6 to TRBJ2-7, with 8 positions matching TRBD2. This CDR3 is built from 14 residues. In germline, CDR1 is MNHNY, CDR2 SVGAGI (reference sequence). Trimming took 6 bases from V and 2 from J; bases not matched to a gene: 6. The CDR3 DNA reads as TGTGCCAGCAGAACGGGACTAGGGCCCTACGAGCAGTACTTC. Amino acid sequence: CASRTGLGPYEQYF.

This rearrangement joins TRBV7-9 to TRBJ2-7, with D perhaps TRBD1 (6 bases). CDR3 size: 14 residues. V lost 5 bases to trimming and J lost 6 bases, with 17 bases between them. Germline V lookup: CDR1 SEHNR, CDR2 FQNEAQ (reference sequence). CDR3 in DNA: TGTGCCAGCAGCCCTACAGTCACAGGGCCCGAGCAGTACTTC. It translates to CASSPTVTGPEQYF. Drawing the rest from reference TRBV7-9 and TRBJ2-7, the complete variable domain is DTGVSQNPRHKITKRGQNVTFRCDPISEHNRLYWYRQTLGQGPEFLTYFQNEAQLEKSRLLSDRFSAERPKGSFSTLEIQRTEQGDSAMYLCASSPTVTGPEQYFGPGTRLTVT.

This chain uses TRBV5-4 with TRBJ2-1; D gene ambiguous. The CDR3 consists of 13 residues. Deletions cut 2 bases from V and 9 bases from J, with 12 bases between. Germline CDR1 reads SGHNT; CDR2 reads YYREEE (reference sequence). Here the CDR3 reads CASSFSSDVEQFF. CDR3 nucleotide sequence: TGTGCCAGCAGCTTTTCAAGCGACGTTGAGCAGTTCTTC.

The chain employs TRBV28 and TRBJ1-1; TRBD1 matches at 8 bases. V lost 4 bases and J lost 1; bases outside the gene matches: 5. CDR1 and CDR2 (germline): MDHEN, SYDVKM. The CDR3 has 15 amino acids. The chain's CDR3 is CASSSPGQGNTEAFF. Written as DNA, the CDR3 is TGTGCCAGCAGTTCCCCCGGACAGGGGAACACTGAAGCTTTCTTT.

A few counts support this clone. J is TRBJ1-1 and V is TRBV19, with D unclear. The V end lost 7 bases, the J end lost 4 bases, and 7 bases lay between the germline ends. CDR3 size: 11 residues. Germline V gene data show CDR1 as LNHDA and CDR2 as SQIVND (reference sequence). Here the CDR3 DNA reads TGTGCCAGTAAAGGAGGCACTGAAGCTTTCTTT. It specifies CASKGGTEAFF.

This clone has a single count. The chain has TRBV5-4 and TRBJ2-7; 9 bases fit TRBD2. V was pared by 1 base and J by 0 bases, with 5 bases of the junction left unmatched. There are 16 residues in the CDR3. CDR1 and CDR2 from the germline V gene are SGHNT and YYREEE (reference sequence). CDR3 in DNA: TGTGCCAGCAGCTTGTCTAGCGGGACAATCTCCTACGAGCAGTACGTC. It specifies CASSLSSGTISYEQYV.

The table lists this clone with a count of one. The CDR3 loop is CASRRGGGVETQYF. The CDR3 DNA reads as TGTGCCAGCAGGCGGGGGGGCGGGGTAGAGACCCAGTACTTC. The V and J genes are TRBV2 and TRBJ2-5; 9 positions agree with TRBD2. V lost 6 bases, J lost 4 bases, and 6 bases stayed unmatched. CDR3 length equals 14 residues. The germline gives CDR1 SNHLY, CDR2 FYNNEI.

The V and J genes are TRBV15 and TRBJ2-5; 9 bases are a match to TRBD2. This CDR3 is built from 18 residues. CDR1 is LNHNV and CDR2 is YYDKDF in the germline V gene (reference sequence). The ends lost 1 base at V and 5 bases at J; junction bases unmatched: 14. The CDR3, as DNA: TGTGCCACCAGCAGAGTGCTAGCGGGAAAAAAATCCGGGGAGACCCAGTACTTC. Translation: CATSRVLAGKKSGETQYF.

The genes are TRBV19 and TRBJ2-5; the match to TRBD1 covers 9 bases. Trimming at V came to 6 bases and at J to 3 bases, leaving 11 bases not matched to a gene. This CDR3 region has 16 residues. CDR1 and CDR2 (germline): LNHDA, SQIVND (reference sequence). The CDR3, as DNA: TGTGCCAGTAGCCACAGGGGGCCGATGGGCGAAGAGACCCAGTACTTC. This sequence encodes CASSHRGPMGEETQYF.

This clone was detected only once. The chain recombines TRBV5-1 with TRBJ1-1, with a possible D match to TRBD1 (5 bases). This CDR3 is 14 amino acids long. The germline gives CDR1 SGHRS, CDR2 YFSETQ. The germline V and J ends were trimmed by 4 bases and 2 bases, with 12 bases remaining between them. The CDR3 here is CASSPTTENTEAFF. The DNA for the CDR3 is TGCGCCAGCAGCCCTACGACAGAAAACACTGAAGCTTTCTTT.

This clone was seen just once. The CDR3 DNA is TGTGCCAGCAGCCCCGGGACAGGGTACGCCTCCGGGGAAAAACTGTTTTTT. The encoded protein is CASSPGTGYASGEKLFF. The chain uses TRBV13 and TRBJ1-4; 9 bases align to TRBD1. This CDR3 is built from 17 residues. V was clipped by 5 bases and J by 8 bases; unmatched bases: 15. In germline, CDR1 is PRHDT, CDR2 FYEKMQ (reference sequence).

The gene calls are TRBV19 and TRBJ2-7, with 11 bases fitting TRBD1. This CDR3 has 14 residues. The trim removed 7 bases at V and 0 bases at J, leaving 2 bases unmatched. Germline CDR1 LNHDA, CDR2 SQIVND (reference sequence). CDR3 DNA: TGTGCCAGTACCGGGACAGGGGGCTCCTACGAGCAGTACGTC. This encodes CASTGTGGSYEQYV.

This CDR3 is CASSSQGTEAFF. The CDR3, as DNA: TGTGCCAGCAGCTCGCAGGGGACTGAAGCTTTCTTT. The rearrangement links TRBV13 to TRBJ1-1, with a weak D call TRBD1 (6 bases). Deletions cut 4 bases from V and 5 bases from J, with 8 bases between. Germline CDR1 reads PRHDT; CDR2 reads FYEKMQ (reference sequence). This CDR3 contains 12 residues.

V and J are TRBV27 and TRBJ1-2, with D hard to call. Trimming stripped 5 bases from V and 4 bases from J, with 14 bases between. The length of the CDR3 is 14 residues. Germline V lookup: CDR1 MNHEY, CDR2 SMNVEV (reference sequence). Here the CDR3 reads CASSPRGSPYGYTF. For the CDR3, the DNA is TGTGCCAGCAGTCCTAGAGGCAGTCCCTATGGCTACACCTTC.